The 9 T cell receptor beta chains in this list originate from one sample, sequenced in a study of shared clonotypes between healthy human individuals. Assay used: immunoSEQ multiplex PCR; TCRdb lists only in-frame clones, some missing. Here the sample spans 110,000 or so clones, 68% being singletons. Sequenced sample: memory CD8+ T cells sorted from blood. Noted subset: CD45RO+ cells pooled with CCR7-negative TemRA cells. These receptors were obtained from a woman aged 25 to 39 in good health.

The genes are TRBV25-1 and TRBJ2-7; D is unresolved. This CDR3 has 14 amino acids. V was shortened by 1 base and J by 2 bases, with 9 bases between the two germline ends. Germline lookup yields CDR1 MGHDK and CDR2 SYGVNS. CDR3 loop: CASSESGSTYEQYF. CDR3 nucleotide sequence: TGTGCCAGCAGTGAATCTGGCAGTACCTACGAGCAGTACTTC.

The CDR3 DNA sequence: TGTGCCAGCAGCGTGGGGACGAATAATGAAAAACTGTTTTTT. Protein: CASSVGTNNEKLFF. This sequence joins TRBV9 and TRBJ1-4; the D gene is possibly TRBD1 (5 bases). The germline CDR1 and CDR2 sequences are SGDLS and YYNGEE. Trimming removed 2 bases from V and 4 bases from J, with 9 bases in between. The CDR3 runs 14 residues.

The CDR3 DNA is TGTGCCACCTCCGGGGAGTACCTAGGGGAGACCCAGTACTTC. As protein: CATSGEYLGETQYF. This chain links TRBV19 with TRBJ2-5; maybe TRBD2 (5 bases). The CDR3 has 14 amino acids. Per germline, CDR1 LNHDA and CDR2 SQIVND (reference sequence). V was shortened by 10 bases and J by 5 bases, with 20 bases between the two germline ends. Combining the CDR3 with reference TRBV19 and TRBJ2-5 gives the whole variable domain DGGITQSPKYLFRKEGQNVTLSCEQNLNHDAMYWYRQDPGQGLRLIYYSQIVNDFQKGDIAEGYSVSREKKESFPLTVTSAQKNPTAFYLCATSGEYLGETQYFGPGTRLLVL.

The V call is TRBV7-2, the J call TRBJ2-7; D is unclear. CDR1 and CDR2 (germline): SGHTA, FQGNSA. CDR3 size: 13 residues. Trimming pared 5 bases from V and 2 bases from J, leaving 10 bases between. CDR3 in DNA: TGTGCCAGCAGCCTCCATTTGGCCTACGAGCAGTACTTC. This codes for CASSLHLAYEQYF. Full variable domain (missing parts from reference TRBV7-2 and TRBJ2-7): GAGVSQSPSNKVTEKGKDVELRCDPISGHTALYWYRQSLGQGLEFLIYFQGNSAPDKSGLPSDRFSAERTGGSVSTLTIQRTQQEDSAVYLCASSLHLAYEQYFGPGTRLTVT.

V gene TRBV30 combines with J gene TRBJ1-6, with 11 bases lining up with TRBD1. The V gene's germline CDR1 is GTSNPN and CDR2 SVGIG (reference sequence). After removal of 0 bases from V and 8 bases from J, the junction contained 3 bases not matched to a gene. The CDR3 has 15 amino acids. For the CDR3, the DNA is TGTGCCTGGAGTGTACGGGGACAGGGGGATTCACCCCTCCACTTT. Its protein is CAWSVRGQGDSPLHF.

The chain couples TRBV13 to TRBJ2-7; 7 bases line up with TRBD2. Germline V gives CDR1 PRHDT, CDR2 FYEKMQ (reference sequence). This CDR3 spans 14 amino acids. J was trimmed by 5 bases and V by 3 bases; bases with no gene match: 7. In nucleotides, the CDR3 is TGTGCCAGCAGCTTGTTTACTAGCGACGACGAGCAGTACTTC. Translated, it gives CASSLFTSDDEQYF. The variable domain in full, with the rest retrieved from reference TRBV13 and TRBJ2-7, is AAGVIQSPRHLIKEKRETATLKCYPIPRHDTVYWYQQGPGQDPQFLISFYEKMQSDKGSIPDRFSAQQFSDYHSELNMSSLELGDSALYFCASSLFTSDDEQYFGPGTRLTVT.

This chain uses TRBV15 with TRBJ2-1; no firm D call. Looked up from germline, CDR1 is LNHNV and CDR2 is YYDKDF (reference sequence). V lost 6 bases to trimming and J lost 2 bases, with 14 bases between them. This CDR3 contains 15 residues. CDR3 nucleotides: TGTGCCACCAGAGTAAGGACCGAGCCCTACAATGAGCAGTTCTTC. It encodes CATRVRTEPYNEQFF.

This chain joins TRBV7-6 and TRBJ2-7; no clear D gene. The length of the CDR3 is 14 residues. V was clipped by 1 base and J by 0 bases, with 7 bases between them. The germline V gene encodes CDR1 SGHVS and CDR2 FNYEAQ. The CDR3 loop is CASSLVGPSYEQYF. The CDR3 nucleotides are TGTGCCAGCAGCTTAGTGGGCCCCTCCTACGAGCAGTACTTC.

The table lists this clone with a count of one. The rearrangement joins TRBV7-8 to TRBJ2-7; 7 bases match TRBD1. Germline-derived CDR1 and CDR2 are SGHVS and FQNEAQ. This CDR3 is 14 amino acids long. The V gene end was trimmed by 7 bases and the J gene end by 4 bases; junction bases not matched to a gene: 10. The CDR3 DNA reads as TGTGCCAGCACGCACGGGACAGTATCATACGAGCAGTACTTC. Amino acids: CASTHGTVSYEQYF.